The 25 T cell receptor beta chains listed next were all sequenced from one sample in a study of human thymus T cells. Thymus was obtained from resections taken during corrective heart surgery. TCRdb keeps only in-frame clones here, not all; method: immunoSEQ multiplex PCR. Here the sample spans some 130,000 clones, over 85% being singletons. The sample was thymus tissue. Source of these receptors: a boy younger than two with a congenital heart defect but otherwise immunologically healthy.

The CDR3 here is CASRDSGGYNEQFF. The CDR3 nucleotides read TGTGCCAGCAGGGATAGCGGAGGCTACAATGAGCAGTTCTTC. V usage is TRBV27 and J usage is TRBJ2-1, with D possibly being TRBD2 (6 bases). V lost 6 bases and J 3 bases, leaving 12 bases between the germline ends. Germline V gives CDR1 MNHEY, CDR2 SMNVEV (reference sequence). The CDR3 consists of 14 residues.

This clone was counted once. The CDR3 protein is CASSPAGGNTGELFF. The CDR3 region has the DNA TGTGCCAGCAGTCCTGCAGGGGGTAACACCGGGGAGCTGTTTTTT. V usage is TRBV28 and J usage is TRBJ2-2; 7 bases agree with TRBD1. The junction had 5 bases not matched to a gene; V was cut back by 5 bases and J by 2 bases. This CDR3 comprises 15 residues. Germline values: CDR1 MDHEN, CDR2 SYDVKM.

CDR3 residues: CASSPVGRNNTEAFF. CDR3 DNA sequence: TGTGCCAGCAGTCCCGTCGGACGGAACAACACTGAAGCTTTCTTT. The gene calls are TRBV28 and TRBJ1-1; D not certain. This CDR3 is 15 amino acids long. Per the germline V gene, CDR1 is MDHEN and CDR2 is SYDVKM. The germline V and J ends were trimmed by 5 bases and 2 bases, with 15 bases remaining between them. Full variable domain (remainder filled in from reference TRBV28 and TRBJ1-1): DVKVTQSSRYLVKRTGEKVFLECVQDMDHENMFWYRQDPGLGLRLIYFSYDVKMKEKGDIPEGYSVSREKKERFSLILESASTNQTSMYLCASSPVGRNNTEAFFGQGTRLTVV.

The chain links TRBV28 to TRBJ1-1; no definite D call. The V and J ends lost 6 bases and 0 bases respectively, with 11 bases between them. The CDR3 sequence is 14 residues long. From germline, CDR1 is MDHEN and CDR2 SYDVKM. The CDR3 DNA is TGTGCCAGCAGCCCCTTGGGGTTGAACACTGAAGCTTTCTTT. It translates to CASSPLGLNTEAFF.

J is TRBJ1-1 and V is TRBV27, with D hard to call. V shed 2 bases and J shed 5 bases, with 9 bases lying between them. The CDR3 totals 13 residues. Germline loops: CDR1 MNHEY, CDR2 SMNVEV (reference sequence). The CDR3 sequence is CASSLKGETEAFF. Here the CDR3 DNA reads TGTGCCAGCAGTTTAAAGGGAGAGACTGAAGCTTTCTTT.

This chain links TRBV5-1 with TRBJ2-5; D perhaps matches TRBD1 (5 bases). CDR3 length: 16 residues. Trimming took 0 bases from V and 3 from J, leaving 15 bases between them. The germline V gene has CDR1 SGHRS and CDR2 YFSETQ. The DNA for the CDR3 is TGCGCCAGCAGCTTGGTCTACAGGTACACCGAAGAGACCCAGTACTTC. Amino acids: CASSLVYRYTEETQYF.

This chain links TRBV7-8 with TRBJ1-5, with D possibly TRBD1 on 5 matching bases. Trimming removed 0 bases at V and 4 bases at J, with 10 bases between. The germline V gene has CDR1 SGHVS and CDR2 FQNEAQ. The CDR3 has 15 residues. The CDR3 DNA follows: TGTGCCAGCAGCTTAGCAGGGGCTTATAATCAGCCCCAGCATTTT. Protein: CASSLAGAYNQPQHF.

The V gene is TRBV7-9, the J gene TRBJ2-3; tentatively, D is TRBD1 (6 bases). CDR3 length: 15 residues. Trimming stripped 1 base from V and 2 bases from J, with 10 bases between. Germline CDR1 is SEHNR and CDR2 is FQNEAQ (reference sequence). CDR3 nucleotide sequence: TGTGCCAGCAGCTTAGAGGGGACATTCACAGATACGCAGTATTTT. Amino acid sequence: CASSLEGTFTDTQYF. Full variable domain (remainder filled in from reference TRBV7-9 and TRBJ2-3): DTGVSQNPRHKITKRGQNVTFRCDPISEHNRLYWYRQTLGQGPEFLTYFQNEAQLEKSRLLSDRFSAERPKGSFSTLEIQRTEQGDSAMYLCASSLEGTFTDTQYFGPGTRLTVL.

This chain joins TRBV19 and TRBJ1-2, with no clear D. Germline CDR1 and CDR2: LNHDA and SQIVND (reference sequence). The ends were cut back, 2 bases at V and 2 bases at J, with 0 bases in the middle. CDR3 length: 11 residues. The CDR3 nucleotides are TGTGCCAGTAGTATAAACTATGGCTACACCTTC. It encodes CASSINYGYTF.

The chain uses TRBV7-9 and TRBJ2-1, with 9 bases matching TRBD1. Germline-derived CDR1 and CDR2 are SEHNR and FQNEAQ (reference sequence). V was clipped by 3 bases and J by 7 bases; unmatched bases: 10. The CDR3 is 16 residues long. This CDR3 reads CASSFFRDRVNNEQFF. The CDR3 DNA follows: TGTGCCAGCAGCTTTTTCCGGGACAGGGTCAATAATGAGCAGTTCTTC.

The chain uses TRBV7-2 and TRBJ2-3, with 8 bases lining up with TRBD2. From germline, CDR1 is SGHTA and CDR2 FQGNSA. Germline trimming cut 5 bases from V and 2 bases from J; bases unmatched to any gene: 9. The CDR3 length is 16 residues. CDR3 residues: CASSAESSGVTDTQYF. The CDR3 DNA is TGTGCCAGCAGCGCCGAGAGTAGCGGGGTCACAGATACGCAGTATTTT.

This chain joins TRBV5-1 and TRBJ2-1; D tentatively reads TRBD1 or TRBD2 (5 bases each). V was shortened by 0 bases and J by 7 bases, with 17 bases between the two germline ends. The germline gives CDR1 SGHRS, CDR2 YFSETQ. The CDR3 covers 16 residues. CDR3 sequence (DNA): TGCGCCAGCAGCTTGGAGGATTATGGGGGTGGAAATGAGCAGTTCTTC. Translating it yields CASSLEDYGGGNEQFF.

This clone was detected a few times. This chain connects TRBV7-2 to TRBJ2-1; no definite D call. Per the germline V gene, CDR1 is SGHTA and CDR2 is FQGNSA. V lost 2 bases and J lost 5, with 13 bases in between. The CDR3 has 15 amino acids. The CDR3 here is CASSLPTPPDNEQFF. CDR3 in DNA: TGTGCCAGCAGCTTACCGACTCCTCCCGACAATGAGCAGTTCTTC.

The chain has TRBV7-2 and TRBJ1-4, with 7 nucleotides matching TRBD1. Germline CDR1 is SGHTA and CDR2 is FQGNSA. CDR3 length: 13 residues. The V segment lost 4 bases and the J segment 7 bases; nucleotides outside the gene matches: 3. The CDR3 DNA follows: TGTGCCAGCAGCTACAGGGGAGGTGAAAAACTGTTTTTT. Its protein is CASSYRGGEKLFF.

The chain carries TRBV11-2 and TRBJ1-6; the D gene is possibly TRBD1 (6 bases). Germline V lookup: CDR1 SGHAT, CDR2 FQNNGV. This CDR3 contains 14 residues. Trimming took off 4 bases at V and 6 bases at J, with 10 bases between the two ends. The CDR3 DNA reads as TGTGCCAGCAGCTCACGACAGGTTAATTCACCCCTCCACTTT. Amino acid sequence: CASSSRQVNSPLHF.

The J gene is TRBJ2-1, the V gene TRBV15, with 8 bases aligning to TRBD1. This CDR3 spans 16 amino acids. CDR1 is LNHNV and CDR2 is YYDKDF in the germline V gene (reference sequence). With 5 bases clipped from V and 2 bases from J, the junction kept 8 bases outside the gene matches. CDR3 protein: CATSLRQGLAYNEQFF. CDR3 nucleotide sequence: TGTGCCACCAGCCTACGACAGGGGTTGGCCTACAATGAGCAGTTCTTC. Looking up the rest from reference TRBV15 and TRBJ2-1 gives the full variable domain: DAMVIQNPRYQVTQFGKPVTLSCSQTLNHNVMYWYQQKSSQAPKLLFHYYDKDFNNEADTPDNFQSRRPNTSFCFLDIRSPGLGDTAMYLCATSLRQGLAYNEQFFGPGTRLTVL.

The chain combines TRBV6-6 with TRBJ2-5, with D unresolved. The germline gives CDR1 MNHNY, CDR2 SVGAGI (reference sequence). The CDR3 runs to 12 residues. V lost 7 bases and J lost 2, with 8 bases in between. The chain's CDR3 is CASIGDQETQYF. The CDR3 DNA reads as TGTGCCAGCATCGGTGATCAAGAGACCCAGTACTTC.

The V and J genes are TRBV10-3 and TRBJ1-3, with D unresolved. The germline V and J ends were trimmed by 9 bases and 2 bases, with 5 bases remaining between them. The germline V gene encodes CDR1 ENHRY and CDR2 SYGVKD. This CDR3 contains 11 residues. This CDR3 is CAIGPGNTIYF. CDR3 nucleotide sequence: TGTGCCATAGGGCCTGGAAACACCATATATTTT.

The CDR3 sequence is CAISPTGGLTKNIQYF. The CDR3 DNA reads as TGTGCCATCAGTCCTACAGGGGGACTAACCAAAAACATTCAGTACTTC. The J gene is TRBJ2-4, the V gene TRBV10-3, with TRBD1 as a possible D gene (8 bases). The CDR3 spans 16 residues. Germline loops: CDR1 ENHRY, CDR2 SYGVKD. V was clipped by 5 bases and J by 2 bases, with 16 bases between them.

The J gene is TRBJ1-1, the V gene TRBV28; 7 bases map to TRBD1. Germline CDR1 and CDR2: MDHEN and SYDVKM. V lost 3 bases to trimming and J lost 5 bases; unmatched junction nucleotides: 12. The CDR3 consists of 16 residues. CDR3 sequence: CASSFPLRQGRTEAFF. The CDR3 DNA is TGTGCCAGCAGTTTCCCCTTGCGACAGGGCCGGACTGAAGCTTTCTTT.

V usage is TRBV10-1 and J usage is TRBJ2-7; 9 bases are a match to TRBD2. The germline V gene has CDR1 WNHNN and CDR2 SYGVQD (reference sequence). V lost 8 bases and J lost 5; bases outside the gene matches: 13. There are 15 residues in the CDR3. The CDR3 is CASPPQQRGAHEQYF. The CDR3 bases are TGCGCCAGCCCACCCCAGCAGCGGGGGGCACACGAGCAGTACTTC.

This rearrangement joins TRBV27 to TRBJ1-1; D possibly corresponds to TRBD1 (5 bases). The CDR3 sequence is 13 residues long. Trimming pared 5 bases from V and 2 bases from J, leaving 9 bases between. The V gene's germline CDR1 is MNHEY and CDR2 SMNVEV (reference sequence). The CDR3 DNA reads as TGTGCCAGCAGTGCGACAGTTAACACTGAAGCTTTCTTT. Translating it yields CASSATVNTEAFF.

This sequence joins TRBV10-3 and TRBJ2-7; D is uncertain. The germline CDR1 and CDR2 sequences are ENHRY and SYGVKD. Trimming removed 0 bases at V and 5 bases at J, with 8 bases between. The CDR3 is 13 residues long. CDR3 residues: CAISESRQNEQYF. The CDR3 DNA is TGTGCCATCAGTGAGTCGAGGCAAAACGAGCAGTACTTC.

This sequence joins TRBV4-1 and TRBJ2-4; 9 nucleotides match TRBD1. The CDR3 runs 16 residues. Germline CDR1 MGHRA, CDR2 YSYEKL. V shed 4 bases and J 0 bases; nucleotides not matched to a gene: 4. The chain's CDR3 is CASSRRQGVAKNIQYF. The CDR3 region has the DNA TGCGCCAGCAGCCGAAGACAGGGGGTAGCCAAAAACATTCAGTACTTC.

The CDR3 nucleotides read TGTGCCTGGAGTGTACAGTCCCCTTGGGGGGGCTACACCTTC. Its translation is CAWSVQSPWGGYTF. The chain is built from TRBV30 and TRBJ1-2, with D perhaps TRBD1 (5 bases). CDR1 GTSNPN and CDR2 SVGIG come from the germline V gene (reference sequence). Trimming took 0 bases from V and 8 from J, leaving 16 bases between them. This CDR3 is built from 14 residues.